This T cell receptor beta chain was profiled in a study of blood T cell repertoires in COVID-19. Profiling relied on immunoSEQ multiplex PCR, and the TCRdb table lists in-frame clones only, not all of them. The table shows 150,000 to 200,000 clones, with 85% to 90% occurring only once. CDR1 SGHTA and CDR2 FQGTGA come from the germline V gene. With 5 bases removed from V and 0 bases from J, the gap between germline ends came to 11 bases. The CDR3 runs 15 residues. The sequenced material came from peripheral blood. This receptor was obtained from a man in his late teens or twenties with acute or convalescent COVID-19. This sequence joins TRBV7-3 and TRBJ2-1, with D possibly being TRBD2 (6 bases). As DNA, the CDR3 is TGTGCCAGCAGCCTCGGGACTTCCTCCTACAATGAGCAGTTCTTC. The encoded protein is CASSLGTSSYNEQFF.